The present T cell receptor (beta chain) was sequenced within a study of PD-1 blockade in classical Hodgkin lymphoma. Study overall: Intravenous delivery of nivolumab at 3 mg/kg to patients occurred every 2 weeks. General study results and limits: Complete responders possessed baseline diversity comparable to newly diagnosed patients. Reported findings placed baseline TCR diversity lower in newly diagnosed patients (compared with healthy donors).

This clone was recorded once. Its antigen is not known. Sequencing was performed with immunoSEQ multiplex PCR; in TCRdb, only in-frame clones are kept and a portion is missing. The sample includes tens of thousands of clones, roughly nine tenths of them seen just once. Regarding time point: cycle 4 day 1 (C4D1), after 5 to 7 weeks of nivolumab. Patients all relapsed after autologous stem cell transplantation, and there was variation in brentuximab vedotin exposure. Under best response, outcomes were complete response, partial response or progressive disease. Germline CDR1 reads SEHNR; CDR2 reads FQNEAQ (reference sequence). The J segment lost 7 bases and the V segment lost 6 bases, leaving 9 bases of the junction unmatched. This CDR3 is built from 16 residues.

The chain has TRBV7-9 and TRBJ2-2, with 12 bases identical to TRBD2. This specimen was peripheral blood mononuclear cells (PBMCs), taken before the fourth cycle of nivolumab. The sequence came from a human donor with classical Hodgkin lymphoma. CDR3 DNA: TGTGCCAGCAGACCTCCCCTAGCGGGGGGGAGCGGGGAGCTGTTTTTT. Protein: CASRPPLAGGSGELFF.